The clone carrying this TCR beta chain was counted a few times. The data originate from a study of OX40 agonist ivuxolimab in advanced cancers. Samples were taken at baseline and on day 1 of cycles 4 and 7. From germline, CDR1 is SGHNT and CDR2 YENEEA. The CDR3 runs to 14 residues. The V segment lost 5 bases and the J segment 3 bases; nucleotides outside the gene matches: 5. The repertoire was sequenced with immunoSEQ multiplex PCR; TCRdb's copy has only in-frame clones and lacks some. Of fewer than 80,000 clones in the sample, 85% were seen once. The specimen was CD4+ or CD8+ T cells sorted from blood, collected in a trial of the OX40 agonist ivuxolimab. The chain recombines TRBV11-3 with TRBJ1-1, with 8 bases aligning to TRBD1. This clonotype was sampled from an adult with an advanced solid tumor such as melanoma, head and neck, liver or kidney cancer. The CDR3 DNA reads TGTGCCAGCAGCCGGCACAGGGGGGACACTGAAGCTTTCTTT. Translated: CASSRHRGDTEAFF.